The 23 T cell receptor beta chains below all came from one sample that was sequenced in a study of T cell changes during pregnancy in multiple sclerosis. The data were produced by immunoSEQ multiplex PCR, yet TCRdb's version contains in-frame clones alone and is incomplete. This table holds about 77,000 clones, around 93% found once. Sequences were derived from peripheral blood, sampled after pregnancy. The receptors shown here come from a female donor in good health, enrolled as a control in a pregnancy study.

The CDR3 DNA sequence: TGCGCCAGCAGCTTTGGCAGGACAGGGGGCACAGATACGCAGTATTTT. Protein sequence: CASSFGRTGGTDTQYF. The chain uses TRBV5-1 and TRBJ2-3; 9 positions match TRBD1. With V trimmed by 2 bases and J by 1 base, 5 bases remained unmatched. The germline CDR1 and CDR2 sequences are SGHRS and YFSETQ. This CDR3 contains 16 residues. Combining the CDR3 with reference TRBV5-1 and TRBJ2-3 gives the whole variable domain KAGVTQTPRYLIKTRGQQVTLSCSPISGHRSVSWYQQTPGQGLQFLFEYFSETQRNKGNFPGRFSGRQFSNSRSEMNVSTLELGDSALYLCASSFGRTGGTDTQYFGPGTRLTVL.

This clone has only one observation. The V and J genes are TRBV9 and TRBJ2-3; D is possibly TRBD2 (6 bases). Germline loops: CDR1 SGDLS, CDR2 YYNGEE. The CDR3 runs 15 residues. V lost 0 bases and J 3 bases, leaving 11 bases between the germline ends. The CDR3 is CASSVVGGATDTQYF. The CDR3 DNA sequence: TGTGCCAGCAGCGTAGTCGGAGGGGCGACAGATACGCAGTATTTT.

The J gene is TRBJ2-7, the V gene TRBV19; the match to TRBD1 covers 7 bases. Germline CDR1 reads LNHDA; CDR2 reads SQIVND (reference sequence). V dropped 5 bases and J dropped 5; count of bases not matched to a gene: 9. The CDR3 has 14 amino acids. CDR3: CASSPRQGVDEQYF. The CDR3 DNA sequence: TGTGCCAGTAGTCCGAGACAGGGTGTCGACGAGCAGTACTTC.

The chain employs TRBV13 and TRBJ2-1; 8 bases line up with TRBD1. Germline V gives CDR1 PRHDT, CDR2 FYEKMQ (reference sequence). CDR3 length equals 20 residues. V trimming: 4 bases; J trimming: 0 bases; junction bases outside the gene matches: 17. The CDR3: CASSSEVDRGFDSSYNEQFF. CDR3 nucleotide sequence: TGTGCCAGCAGCTCAGAAGTAGACAGGGGATTTGACAGCTCCTACAATGAGCAGTTCTTC.

Turning to this clone: Its ends do not fully match the called genes, so a read error is possible. The V gene is TRBV28, the J gene TRBJ2-1, with D possibly matching TRBD2 (5 bases). Germline V lookup: CDR1 MDHEN, CDR2 SYDVKM. The length of the CDR3 is 11 residues. The CDR3 spells CASSLGRVRVF. CDR3 nucleotide sequence: TGTGCCAGCAGTTTAGGGCGGGTTCGGGTCTTC.

The CDR3 DNA reads as TGTGCCACCAGCAGAGATTGGGACAGTTACAATCAGCCCCAGCATTTT. Its translation: CATSRDWDSYNQPQHF. This rearrangement joins TRBV15 to TRBJ1-5; TRBD1 matches at 7 bases. The CDR3 consists of 16 residues. CDR1 is LNHNV and CDR2 is YYDKDF in the germline V gene (reference sequence). Trimming took 0 bases from V and 3 from J; bases not matched to a gene: 5.

The genes are TRBV9 and TRBJ1-2; D possibly corresponds to TRBD1 (5 bases). Trimming left V 4 bases short and J 3 bases short, with 19 bases between. Germline-derived CDR1 and CDR2 are SGDLS and YYNGEE. This CDR3 is built from 16 residues. CDR3 DNA: TGTGCCAGCAGCCCCCGGAATCTCGACAGTTACTATGGCTACACCTTC. It yields the protein CASSPRNLDSYYGYTF.

The gene calls are TRBV7-8 and TRBJ2-5; D might be TRBD2 (6 bases). The V end lost 4 bases, the J end lost 4 bases, and 16 bases lay between the germline ends. The germline gives CDR1 SGHVS, CDR2 FQNEAQ. This CDR3 comprises 15 residues. The chain's CDR3 is CASSSGEGWAETQYF. The DNA for the CDR3 is TGTGCCAGCAGCTCGGGAGAGGGGTGGGCAGAGACCCAGTACTTC. Together with reference TRBV7-8 and TRBJ2-5, the CDR3 gives the full variable domain: GAGVSQSPRYKVAKRGQDVALRCDPISGHVSLFWYQQALGQGPEFLTYFQNEAQLDKSGLPSDRFFAERPEGSVSTLKIQRTQQEDSAVYLCASSSGEGWAETQYFGPGTRLLVL.

The chain uses TRBV7-2 and TRBJ1-5; a weak D match, TRBD1 (6 bases). V was trimmed by 5 bases and J by 2 bases, leaving 10 bases between them. CDR1 and CDR2 (germline): SGHTA, FQGNSA. There are 14 residues in the CDR3. The CDR3 bases are TGTGCCAGCAGCCTGACAGGAGGCAATCAGCCCCAGCATTTT. This translates into CASSLTGGNQPQHF.

The V call is TRBV27, the J call TRBJ1-2, with D possibly being TRBD1 (5 bases). This CDR3 is 18 amino acids long. Germline CDR1 MNHEY, CDR2 SMNVEV (reference sequence). V was shortened by 9 bases and J by 3 bases, with 29 bases between the two germline ends. The CDR3 bases are TGTGCCAGTATTATCGTCCGGGCGGGGGAGCCCTTCCACTATGGCTACACCTTC. Residues: CASIIVRAGEPFHYGYTF.

This sequence joins TRBV14 and TRBJ1-6; TRBD1 matches at 9 bases. The V and J ends lost 4 bases and 10 bases, in that order; junction bases with no gene match: 5. The CDR3 totals 14 residues. Germline V CDR1 and CDR2: SGHDN, FVKESK. This CDR3 reads CASSPGTGRSPLHF. CDR3 DNA: TGTGCCAGCAGCCCCGGGACAGGGAGATCACCCCTCCACTTT.

The chain uses TRBV7-8 and TRBJ2-3; TRBD2 aligns across 7 bases. The CDR3 spans 14 residues. Losses at the gene ends were 9 bases for V and 2 bases for J; bases not matched to a gene: 8. Germline V gene data show CDR1 as SGHVS and CDR2 as FQNEAQ. In DNA form, the CDR3 reads TGTGCCAGTAAAAAGCGGGGCCTCACAGATACGCAGTATTTT. Translating gives CASKKRGLTDTQYF.

The chain links TRBV12-2 to TRBJ1-1. TRBV12-2 is a documented pseudogene. The CDR3 contains 13 residues. In DNA form, the CDR3 reads TGTGCAAGTCGCTTCGGGGAGCCCCCCGGAGCTTTCTTT. It yields the protein CASRFGEPPGAFF.

The CDR3 here is CASSLTGDILTGELFF. Written as DNA, the CDR3 is TGTGCCAGCAGCTTAACAGGGGACATTTTGACCGGGGAGCTGTTTTTT. The rearrangement uses TRBV7-3 and TRBJ2-2, with D possibly being TRBD1 (6 bases). This CDR3 contains 16 residues. From germline, CDR1 is SGHTA and CDR2 FQGTGA. V lost 0 bases, J lost 5 bases, and 13 bases lay in between.

This clone showed up just once. The chain combines TRBV5-1 with TRBJ2-5; 12 bases map to TRBD1. Germline V gives CDR1 SGHRS, CDR2 YFSETQ. The CDR3 contains 16 residues. The ends lost 0 bases at V and 5 bases at J; junction bases unmatched: 5. The CDR3 DNA reads as TGCGCCAGCAGCTTGGACGGGACAGGGGGCTGGGAGACCCAGTACTTC. Translated: CASSLDGTGGWETQYF.

J is TRBJ1-6 and V is TRBV5-6, with D possibly TRBD1 on 5 matching bases. Germline V gives CDR1 SGHDT, CDR2 YYEEEE. The CDR3 contains 15 residues. With 1 base removed from V and 4 bases from J, the gap between germline ends came to 9 bases. In DNA, the CDR3 is TGTGCCAGCAGCTTGCTCCAGGGTTATAATTCACCCCTCCACTTT. Amino acids: CASSLLQGYNSPLHF.

This chain connects TRBV4-1 to TRBJ1-1; D might be TRBD1 (5 bases). The CDR3 consists of 13 residues. Germline CDR1 reads MGHRA; CDR2 reads YSYEKL. Trimming took 6 bases from V and 3 from J, leaving 11 bases between them. The DNA of the CDR3 is TGCGCCAGCAGGCCAACAGGAGACACTGAAGCTTTCTTT. Amino acids: CASRPTGDTEAFF.

The rearrangement links TRBV15 to TRBJ2-5; unclear D gene. V was cut by 1 base and J by 4 bases, with 13 bases left in between. The CDR3 runs to 15 residues. The germline V gene has CDR1 LNHNV and CDR2 YYDKDF (reference sequence). For the CDR3, the DNA is TGTGCCACCAGCAGAGCCGTGCGCGACTTAGAGACCCAGTACTTC. It yields the protein CATSRAVRDLETQYF. The variable domain in full, with the rest retrieved from reference TRBV15 and TRBJ2-5, is DAMVIQNPRYQVTQFGKPVTLSCSQTLNHNVMYWYQQKSSQAPKLLFHYYDKDFNNEADTPDNFQSRRPNTSFCFLDIRSPGLGDTAMYLCATSRAVRDLETQYFGPGTRLLVL.

This chain joins TRBV15 and TRBJ2-5, with a tentative D call TRBD2 (6 bases). Germline V gene lookup returns CDR1 LNHNV and CDR2 YYDKDF (reference sequence). The CDR3 extends over 14 amino acids. Trimming pared 3 bases from V and 4 bases from J, leaving 12 bases between. The CDR3: CATSSRGSIETQYF. CDR3 bases: TGTGCCACCAGCAGTCGGGGGAGCATAGAGACCCAGTACTTC.

The chain joins TRBV1 to TRBJ2-7; no check of the table's D call, TRBD1, against the DNA was made. TRBV1 is an annotated pseudogene. The CDR3 has 18 amino acids. CDR3 nucleotide sequence: TGCACCAGCAGTCGCCGGGACAGGGTTGTATGGAGCTCCTACGAGCAGTACTTC. Its protein is CTSSRRDRVVWSSYEQYF.

The CDR3 DNA follows: TGTGCCAGCAGCTTGACTAGCGTAGAGACCCAGTACTTC. Residues: CASSLTSVETQYF. The V call is TRBV7-9, the J call TRBJ2-5; TRBD2 aligns across 8 bases. The CDR3 contains 13 residues. CDR1 is SEHNR and CDR2 is FQNEAQ in the germline V gene (reference sequence). Trimming took 3 bases from V and 4 from J; bases not matched to a gene: 1.

Concerning this clone itself: The junction does not match germline at one end; this may be a read error. This rearrangement joins TRBV5-1 to TRBJ2-6, with D possibly being TRBD2 (5 bases). The CDR3 loop spans 16 amino acids. Per germline, CDR1 SGHRS and CDR2 YFSETQ. In nucleotides, the CDR3 is TGCGCCAGCAACTTGGACGGACTCTCTGGGGCCAACGTCCTGACTTTC. Residues: CASNLDGLSGANVLTF.

The chain is built from TRBV6-5 and TRBJ1-3; weak D call: TRBD1 (5 bases). CDR3 length: 16 residues. With 0 bases removed from V and 1 base from J, the gap between germline ends came to 10 bases. Germline assignment: CDR1 MNHEY and CDR2 SVGAGI. In DNA, the CDR3 is TGTGCCAGCAGTTACTCAATAACAGGTTCTGGAAACACCATATATTTT. It specifies CASSYSITGSGNTIYF.